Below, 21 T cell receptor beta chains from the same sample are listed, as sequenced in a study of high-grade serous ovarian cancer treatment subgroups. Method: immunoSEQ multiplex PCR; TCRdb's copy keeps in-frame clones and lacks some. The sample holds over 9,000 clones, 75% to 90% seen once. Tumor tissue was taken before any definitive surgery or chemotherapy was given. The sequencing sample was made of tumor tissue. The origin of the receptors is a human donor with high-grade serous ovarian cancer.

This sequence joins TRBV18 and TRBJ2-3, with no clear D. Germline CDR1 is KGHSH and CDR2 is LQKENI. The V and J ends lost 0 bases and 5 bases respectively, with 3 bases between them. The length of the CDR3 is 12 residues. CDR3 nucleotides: TGTGCCAGCTCACCACCGCTAGATACGCAGTATTTT. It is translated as CASSPPLDTQYF.

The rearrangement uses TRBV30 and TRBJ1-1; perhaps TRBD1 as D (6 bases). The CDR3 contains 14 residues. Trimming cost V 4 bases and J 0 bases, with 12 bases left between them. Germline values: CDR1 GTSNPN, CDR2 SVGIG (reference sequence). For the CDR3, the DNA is TGTGCCTGGACTTCCTACAGGGTGAACACTGAAGCTTTCTTT. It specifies CAWTSYRVNTEAFF.

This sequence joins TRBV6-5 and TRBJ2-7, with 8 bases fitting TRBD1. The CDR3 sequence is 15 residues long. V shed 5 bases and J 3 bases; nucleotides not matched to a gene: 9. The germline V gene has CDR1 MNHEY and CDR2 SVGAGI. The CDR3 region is CASSRQGNQIYEQYF. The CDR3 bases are TGTGCCAGCAGTAGACAGGGGAACCAAATCTACGAGCAGTACTTC.

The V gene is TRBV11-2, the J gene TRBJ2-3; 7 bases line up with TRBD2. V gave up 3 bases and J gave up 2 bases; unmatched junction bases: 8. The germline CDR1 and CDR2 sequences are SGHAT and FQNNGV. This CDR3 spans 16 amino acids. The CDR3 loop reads CASSFRAGEFTDTQYF. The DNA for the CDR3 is TGTGCCAGCAGCTTTCGGGCGGGGGAATTCACAGATACGCAGTATTTT.

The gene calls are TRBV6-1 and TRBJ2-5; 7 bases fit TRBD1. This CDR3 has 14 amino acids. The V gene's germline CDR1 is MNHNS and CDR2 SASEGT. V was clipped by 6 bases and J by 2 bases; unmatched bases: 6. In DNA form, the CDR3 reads TGTGCCAGCAGCATGGGACAGCCACAAGAGACCCAGTACTTC. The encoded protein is CASSMGQPQETQYF.

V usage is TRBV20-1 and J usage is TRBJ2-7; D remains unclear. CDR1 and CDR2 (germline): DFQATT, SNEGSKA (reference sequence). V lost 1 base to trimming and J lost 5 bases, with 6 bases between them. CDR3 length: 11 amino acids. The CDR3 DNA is TGCAGTGCTAGAGGGGCCCACGAGCAGTACTTC. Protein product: CSARGAHEQYF.

The CDR3, as DNA: TGCGCCAGCAGAGGGTCAGGGGGACGCCAAGAGACCCAGTACTTC. This encodes CASRGSGGRQETQYF. V gene TRBV5-1 combines with J gene TRBJ2-5; 7 positions agree with TRBD1. Looked up from germline, CDR1 is SGHRS and CDR2 is YFSETQ. CDR3 length equals 15 residues. J lost 1 base, V lost 5 bases, and 8 bases had no gene match.

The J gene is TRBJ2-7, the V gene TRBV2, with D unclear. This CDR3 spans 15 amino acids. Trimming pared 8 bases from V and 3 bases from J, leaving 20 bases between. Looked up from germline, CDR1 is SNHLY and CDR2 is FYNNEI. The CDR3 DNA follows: TGTGCCAGCTCCAGACTCCGACCCAATCGCTACGAGCAGTACTTC. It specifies CASSRLRPNRYEQYF.

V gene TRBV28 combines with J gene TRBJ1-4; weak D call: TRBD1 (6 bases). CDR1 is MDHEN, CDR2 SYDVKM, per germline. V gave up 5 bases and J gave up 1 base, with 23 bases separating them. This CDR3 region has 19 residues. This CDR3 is CASSTYVSSQGITNEKLFF. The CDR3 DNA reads TGTGCCAGCAGTACCTATGTGTCCTCTCAGGGGATAACTAATGAAAAACTGTTTTTT.

CDR3 bases: TGTGCCAGCAGCGTAGGTCGGGCAGGGGGAAACACCATATATTTT. This translates into CASSVGRAGGNTIYF. The V call is TRBV9, the J call TRBJ1-3; TRBD1 is a possible D gene (5 bases). The length of the CDR3 is 15 residues. V shed 0 bases and J shed 4 bases, with 11 bases lying between them. Germline V gene lookup returns CDR1 SGDLS and CDR2 YYNGEE.

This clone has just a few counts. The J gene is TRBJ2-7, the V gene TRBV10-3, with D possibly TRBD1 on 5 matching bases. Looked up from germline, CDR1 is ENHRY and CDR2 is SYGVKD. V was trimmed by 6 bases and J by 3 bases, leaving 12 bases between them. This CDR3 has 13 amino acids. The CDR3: CAIRGLRGYEQYF. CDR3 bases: TGTGCCATCAGGGGTTTAAGGGGCTACGAGCAGTACTTC.

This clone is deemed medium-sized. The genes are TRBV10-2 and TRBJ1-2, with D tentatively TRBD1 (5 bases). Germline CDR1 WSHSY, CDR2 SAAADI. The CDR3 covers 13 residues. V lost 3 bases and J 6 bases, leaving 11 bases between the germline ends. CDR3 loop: CASSDRDGDGYTF. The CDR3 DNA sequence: TGCGCCAGCAGTGATAGGGACGGGGATGGCTACACCTTC.

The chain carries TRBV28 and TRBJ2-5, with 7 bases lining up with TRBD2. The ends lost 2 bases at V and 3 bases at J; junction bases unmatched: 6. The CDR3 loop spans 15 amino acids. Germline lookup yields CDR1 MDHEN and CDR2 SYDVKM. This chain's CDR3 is CASSLAGAGEETQYF. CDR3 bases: TGTGCCAGCAGTTTAGCCGGGGCGGGAGAAGAGACCCAGTACTTC. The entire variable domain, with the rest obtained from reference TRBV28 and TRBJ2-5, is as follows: DVKVTQSSRYLVKRTGEKVFLECVQDMDHENMFWYRQDPGLGLRLIYFSYDVKMKEKGDIPEGYSVSREKKERFSLILESASTNQTSMYLCASSLAGAGEETQYFGPGTRLLVL.

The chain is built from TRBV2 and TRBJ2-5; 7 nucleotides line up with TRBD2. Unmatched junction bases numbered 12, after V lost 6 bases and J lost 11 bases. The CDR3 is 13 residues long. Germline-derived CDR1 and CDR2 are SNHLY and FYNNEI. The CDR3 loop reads CASSDALANSQYF. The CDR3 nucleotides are TGTGCCAGCAGCGACGCACTAGCGAACTCTCAGTACTTC.

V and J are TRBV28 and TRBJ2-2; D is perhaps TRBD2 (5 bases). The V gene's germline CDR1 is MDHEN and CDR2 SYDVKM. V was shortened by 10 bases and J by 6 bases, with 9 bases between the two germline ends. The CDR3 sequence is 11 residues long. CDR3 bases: TGTGCCACCGCCGGGGCCGGGGAGCTGTTTTTT. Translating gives CATAGAGELFF.

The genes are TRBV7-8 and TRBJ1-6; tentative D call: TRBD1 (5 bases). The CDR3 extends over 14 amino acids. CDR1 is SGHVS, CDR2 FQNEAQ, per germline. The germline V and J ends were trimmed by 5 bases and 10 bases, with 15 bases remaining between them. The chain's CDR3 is CASSRGAGESPLHF. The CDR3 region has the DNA TGTGCCAGCAGCAGGGGAGCGGGGGAATCACCCCTCCACTTT.

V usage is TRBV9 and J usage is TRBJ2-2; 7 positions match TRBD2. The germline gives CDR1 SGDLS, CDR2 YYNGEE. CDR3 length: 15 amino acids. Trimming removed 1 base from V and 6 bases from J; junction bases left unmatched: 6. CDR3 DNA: TGTGCCAGCAGCGTACGAGCGGGATGGGCCGGGGAGCTGTTTTTT. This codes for CASSVRAGWAGELFF.

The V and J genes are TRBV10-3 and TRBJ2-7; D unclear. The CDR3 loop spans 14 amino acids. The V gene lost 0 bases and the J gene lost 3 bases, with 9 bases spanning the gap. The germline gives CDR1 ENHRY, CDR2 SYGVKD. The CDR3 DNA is TGTGCCATCAGTGAGTCGACCAATTTCTACGAGCAGTACTTC. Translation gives CAISESTNFYEQYF.

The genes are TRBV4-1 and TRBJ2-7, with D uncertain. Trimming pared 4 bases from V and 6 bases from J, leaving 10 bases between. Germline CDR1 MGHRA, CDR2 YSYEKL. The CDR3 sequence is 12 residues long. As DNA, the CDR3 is TGCGCCAGCAGCCCCCCGACCGGCGAGCAGTACTTC. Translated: CASSPPTGEQYF.

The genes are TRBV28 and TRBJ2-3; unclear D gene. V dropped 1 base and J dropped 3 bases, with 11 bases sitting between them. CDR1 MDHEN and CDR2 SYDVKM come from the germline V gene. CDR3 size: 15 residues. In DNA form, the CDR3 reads TGTGCCAGCAGTTTATTGATTCCTGGTACAGATACGCAGTATTTT. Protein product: CASSLLIPGTDTQYF. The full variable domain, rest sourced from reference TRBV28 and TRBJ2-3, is DVKVTQSSRYLVKRTGEKVFLECVQDMDHENMFWYRQDPGLGLRLIYFSYDVKMKEKGDIPEGYSVSREKKERFSLILESASTNQTSMYLCASSLLIPGTDTQYFGPGTRLTVL.

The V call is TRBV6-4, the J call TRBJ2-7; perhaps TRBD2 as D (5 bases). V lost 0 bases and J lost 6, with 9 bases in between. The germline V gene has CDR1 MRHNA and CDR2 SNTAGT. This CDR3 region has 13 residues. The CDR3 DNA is TGTGCCAGCAGTGACTCTCCGAGCGGCGAGCAGTACTTC. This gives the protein CASSDSPSGEQYF.